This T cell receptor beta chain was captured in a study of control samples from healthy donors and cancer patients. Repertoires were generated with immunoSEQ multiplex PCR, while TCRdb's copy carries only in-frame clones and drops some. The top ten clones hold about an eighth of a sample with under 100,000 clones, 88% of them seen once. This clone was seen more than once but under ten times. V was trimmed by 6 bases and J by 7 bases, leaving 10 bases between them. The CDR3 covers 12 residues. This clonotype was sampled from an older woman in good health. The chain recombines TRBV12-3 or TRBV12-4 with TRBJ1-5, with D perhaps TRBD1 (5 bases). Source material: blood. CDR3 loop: CASSPRGQPQHF. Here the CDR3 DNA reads TGTGCCAGCAGCCCGAGGGGACAGCCCCAGCATTTT.